The source of this TCR beta chain is a study of immune evolution from preneoplasia to lung adenocarcinoma. Study-level points and caveats: Top clone frequencies peaked in normal lung, apparently declining through invasive adenocarcinoma.

This clone was counted between two and nine times. Its specificity is unknown. Per the germline V gene, CDR1 is MDHEN and CDR2 is SYDVKM. The CDR3 totals 12 residues. V was cut by 7 bases and J by 3 bases, with 10 bases left in between. Here immunoSEQ multiplex PCR was the method, and the copy in TCRdb shows in-frame clones only, minus some. The sample holds thousands of clones, approximately 80% seen once. The sequence was collected from a donor older than 65 with lung adenocarcinoma. The source material was FFPE adjacent normal lung tissue. The chain couples TRBV28 to TRBJ2-7; D might be TRBD2 (5 bases). This chain's CDR3 is CASIGSYYEQYF. The CDR3 DNA is TGTGCCAGCATAGGGAGTTACTACGAGCAGTACTTC.